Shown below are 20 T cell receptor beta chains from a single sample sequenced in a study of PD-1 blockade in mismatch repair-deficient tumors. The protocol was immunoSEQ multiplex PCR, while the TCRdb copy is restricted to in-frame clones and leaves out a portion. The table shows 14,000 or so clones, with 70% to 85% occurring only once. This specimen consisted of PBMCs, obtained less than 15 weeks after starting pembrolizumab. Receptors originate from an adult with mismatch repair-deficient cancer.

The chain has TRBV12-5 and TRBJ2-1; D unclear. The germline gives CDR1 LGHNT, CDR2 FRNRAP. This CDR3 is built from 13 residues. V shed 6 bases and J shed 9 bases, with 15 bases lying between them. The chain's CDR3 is CASGHSLGGEQFF. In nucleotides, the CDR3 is TGTGCTAGTGGCCACTCGCTAGGCGGTGAGCAGTTCTTC.

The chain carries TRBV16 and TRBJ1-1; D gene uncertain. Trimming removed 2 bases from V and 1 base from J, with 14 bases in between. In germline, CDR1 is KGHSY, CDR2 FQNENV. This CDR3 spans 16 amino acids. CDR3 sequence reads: CASSQSAAMRNTEAFF. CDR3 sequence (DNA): TGTGCCAGCAGCCAAAGTGCTGCCATGAGGAACACTGAAGCTTTCTTT.

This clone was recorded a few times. DNA for the CDR3: TGTGCCAGCAGCGCAAGGGACAGGGGCGTCGAGACCCAGTACTTC. Residues: CASSARDRGVETQYF. The chain couples TRBV5-8 to TRBJ2-5; 10 bases line up with TRBD1. After removal of 4 bases from V and 5 bases from J, the junction contained 8 bases not matched to a gene. Germline CDR1 and CDR2: SGHTS and YDEGEE. This CDR3 is 15 amino acids long.

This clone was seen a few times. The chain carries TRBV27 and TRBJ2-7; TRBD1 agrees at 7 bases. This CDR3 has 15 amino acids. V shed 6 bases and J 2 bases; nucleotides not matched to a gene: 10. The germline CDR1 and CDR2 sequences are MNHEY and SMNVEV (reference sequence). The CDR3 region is CASSPYRGTAYEQYF. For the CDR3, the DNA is TGTGCCAGCAGCCCCTACAGGGGAACAGCCTACGAGCAGTACTTC.

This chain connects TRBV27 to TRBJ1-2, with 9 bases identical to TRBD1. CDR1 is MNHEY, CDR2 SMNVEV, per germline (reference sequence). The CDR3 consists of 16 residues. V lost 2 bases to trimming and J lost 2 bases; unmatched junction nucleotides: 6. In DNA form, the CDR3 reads TGTGCCAGCAGTTTAAGGGGGGACAGGGAAAACTATGGCTACACCTTC. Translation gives CASSLRGDRENYGYTF.

The CDR3: CASSPAGTGNQETQYF. In DNA form, the CDR3 reads TGTGCCAGCAGCCCTGCCGGGACAGGGAATCAAGAGACCCAGTACTTC. The chain links TRBV28 to TRBJ2-5; 9 bases align to TRBD1. With 6 bases clipped from V and 2 bases from J, the junction kept 10 bases outside the gene matches. The CDR3 sequence is 16 residues long. Looked up from germline, CDR1 is MDHEN and CDR2 is SYDVKM.

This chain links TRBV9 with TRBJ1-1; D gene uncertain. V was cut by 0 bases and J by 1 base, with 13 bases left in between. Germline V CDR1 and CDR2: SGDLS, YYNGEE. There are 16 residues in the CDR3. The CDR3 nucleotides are TGTGCCAGCAGCGTAGATCGAGTGGCAGGGAACACTGAAGCTTTCTTT. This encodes CASSVDRVAGNTEAFF.

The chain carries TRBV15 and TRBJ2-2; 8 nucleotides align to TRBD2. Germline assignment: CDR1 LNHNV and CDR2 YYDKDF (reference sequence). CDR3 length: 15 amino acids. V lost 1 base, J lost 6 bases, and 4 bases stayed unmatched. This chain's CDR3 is CATSRAGTSPGELFF. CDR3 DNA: TGTGCCACCAGCAGAGCGGGGACTAGTCCCGGGGAGCTGTTTTTT.

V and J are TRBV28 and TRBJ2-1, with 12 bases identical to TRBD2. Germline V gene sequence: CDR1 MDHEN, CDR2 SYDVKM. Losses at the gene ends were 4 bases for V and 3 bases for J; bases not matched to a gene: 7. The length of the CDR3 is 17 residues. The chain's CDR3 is CASSSPTLAGGYNEQFF. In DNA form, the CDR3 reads TGTGCCAGCAGTTCACCCACACTAGCGGGAGGCTACAATGAGCAGTTCTTC. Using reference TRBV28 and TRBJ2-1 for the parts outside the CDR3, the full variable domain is DVKVTQSSRYLVKRTGEKVFLECVQDMDHENMFWYRQDPGLGLRLIYFSYDVKMKEKGDIPEGYSVSREKKERFSLILESASTNQTSMYLCASSSPTLAGGYNEQFFGPGTRLTVL.

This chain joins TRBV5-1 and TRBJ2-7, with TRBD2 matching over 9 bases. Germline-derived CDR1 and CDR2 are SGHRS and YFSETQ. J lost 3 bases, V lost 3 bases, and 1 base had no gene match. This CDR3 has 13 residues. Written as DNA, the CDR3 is TGCGCCAGCAGCTCTAGCGGGATCTACGAGCAGTACTTC. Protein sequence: CASSSSGIYEQYF. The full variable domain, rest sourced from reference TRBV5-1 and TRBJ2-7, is KAGVTQTPRYLIKTRGQQVTLSCSPISGHRSVSWYQQTPGQGLQFLFEYFSETQRNKGNFPGRFSGRQFSNSRSEMNVSTLELGDSALYLCASSSSGIYEQYFGPGTRLTVT.

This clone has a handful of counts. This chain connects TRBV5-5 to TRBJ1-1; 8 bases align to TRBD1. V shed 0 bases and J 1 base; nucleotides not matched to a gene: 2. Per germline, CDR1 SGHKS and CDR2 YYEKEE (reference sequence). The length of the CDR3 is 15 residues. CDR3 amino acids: CASSLDDRGNTEAFF. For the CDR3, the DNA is TGTGCCAGCAGCTTGGACGACAGGGGGAACACTGAAGCTTTCTTT.

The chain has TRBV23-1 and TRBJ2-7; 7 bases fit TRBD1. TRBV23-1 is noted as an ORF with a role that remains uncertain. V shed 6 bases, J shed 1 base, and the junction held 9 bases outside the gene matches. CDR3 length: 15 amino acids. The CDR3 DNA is TGCGCCAGCAGCCTTGGGACAGTGAGTTCCTACGAGCAGTACTTC. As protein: CASSLGTVSSYEQYF.

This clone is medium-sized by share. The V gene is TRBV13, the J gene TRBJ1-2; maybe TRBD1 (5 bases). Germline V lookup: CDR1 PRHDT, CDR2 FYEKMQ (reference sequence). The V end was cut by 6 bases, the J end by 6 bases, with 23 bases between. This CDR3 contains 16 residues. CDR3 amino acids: CASSLRDFLRVDGYTF. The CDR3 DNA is TGTGCCAGCAGTCTACGGGACTTCCTGAGGGTAGATGGCTACACCTTC.

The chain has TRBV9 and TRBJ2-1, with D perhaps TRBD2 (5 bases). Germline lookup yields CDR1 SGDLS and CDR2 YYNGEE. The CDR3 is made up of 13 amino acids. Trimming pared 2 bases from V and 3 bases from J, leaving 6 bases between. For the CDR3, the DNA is TGTGCCAGCAGCGTTGACTACTACAATGAGCAGTTCTTC. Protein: CASSVDYYNEQFF.

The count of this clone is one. CDR3 sequence: CASSDGTNNNEQFF. The CDR3 bases are TGTGCCAGCAGCGACGGGACTAATAACAATGAGCAGTTCTTC. The genes are TRBV9 and TRBJ2-1, with 7 nucleotides matching TRBD2. This CDR3 region has 14 residues. The germline gives CDR1 SGDLS, CDR2 YYNGEE. The V gene end was trimmed by 3 bases and the J gene end by 5 bases; junction bases not matched to a gene: 5. The full variable domain, its missing parts supplied by reference TRBV9 and TRBJ2-1, is DSGVTQTPKHLITATGQRVTLRCSPRSGDLSVYWYQQSLDQGLQFLIQYYNGEERAKGNILERFSAQQFPDLHSELNLSSLELGDSALYFCASSDGTNNNEQFFGPGTRLTVL.

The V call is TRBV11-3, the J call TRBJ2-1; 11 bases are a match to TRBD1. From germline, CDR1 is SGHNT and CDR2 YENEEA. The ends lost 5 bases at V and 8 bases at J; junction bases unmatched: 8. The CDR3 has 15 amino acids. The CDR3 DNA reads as TGTGCCAGCAGCGCCCGGGACAGGGGGGTAGATGAGCAGTTCTTC. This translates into CASSARDRGVDEQFF.

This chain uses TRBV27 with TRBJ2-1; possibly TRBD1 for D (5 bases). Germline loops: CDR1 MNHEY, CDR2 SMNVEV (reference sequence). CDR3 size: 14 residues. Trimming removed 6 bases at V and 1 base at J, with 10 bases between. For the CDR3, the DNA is TGTGCCAGCAGGATCGACAGTTCCTACAATGAGCAGTTCTTC. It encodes CASRIDSSYNEQFF.

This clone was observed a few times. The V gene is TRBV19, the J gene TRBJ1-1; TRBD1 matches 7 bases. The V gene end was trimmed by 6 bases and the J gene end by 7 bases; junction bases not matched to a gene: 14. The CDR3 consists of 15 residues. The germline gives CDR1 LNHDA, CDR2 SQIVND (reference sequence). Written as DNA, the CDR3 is TGTGCCAGTAGGACATCAATCAGGGGGTGGTTTGAAGCTTTCTTT. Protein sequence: CASRTSIRGWFEAFF.

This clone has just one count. CDR3 nucleotides: TGTGCCAGCAGTTTAATCGAGGCCGGTGGAGGTACGCAGTATTTT. This gives the protein CASSLIEAGGGTQYF. The V gene is TRBV28, the J gene TRBJ2-3; possibly TRBD2 for D (5 bases). The CDR3 has 15 residues. Germline V gives CDR1 MDHEN, CDR2 SYDVKM. Trimming cost V 2 bases and J 8 bases, with 17 bases left between them.

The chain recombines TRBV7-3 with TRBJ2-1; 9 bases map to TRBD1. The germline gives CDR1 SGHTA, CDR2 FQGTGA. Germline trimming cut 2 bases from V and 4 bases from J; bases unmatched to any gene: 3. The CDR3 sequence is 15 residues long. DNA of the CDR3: TGTGCCAGCAGCTTAGTAGGGACAGGGTACAATGAGCAGTTCTTC. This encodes CASSLVGTGYNEQFF.